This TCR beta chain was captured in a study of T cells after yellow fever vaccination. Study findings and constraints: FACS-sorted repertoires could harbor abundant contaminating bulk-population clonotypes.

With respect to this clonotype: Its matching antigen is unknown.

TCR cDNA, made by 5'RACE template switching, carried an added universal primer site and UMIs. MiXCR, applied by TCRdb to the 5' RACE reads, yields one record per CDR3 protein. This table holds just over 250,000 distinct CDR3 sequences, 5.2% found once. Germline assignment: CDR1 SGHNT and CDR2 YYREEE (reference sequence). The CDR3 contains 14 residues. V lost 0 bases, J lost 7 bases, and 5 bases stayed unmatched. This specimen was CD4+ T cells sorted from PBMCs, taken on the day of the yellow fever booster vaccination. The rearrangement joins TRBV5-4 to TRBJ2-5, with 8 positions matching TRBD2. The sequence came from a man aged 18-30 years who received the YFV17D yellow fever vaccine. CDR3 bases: TGTGCCAGCAGCTTGGCGGGACTAGAGGCGACCCAGTACTTC. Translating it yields CASSLAGLEATQYF.